This T cell receptor beta chain was recorded in a study of shared clonotypes between healthy human individuals. The germline V and J ends were trimmed by 3 bases and 7 bases, with 16 bases remaining between them. The CDR3 totals 15 residues. Germline V gene sequence: CDR1 LNHDA, CDR2 SQIVND (reference sequence). Sequencing was performed with immunoSEQ multiplex PCR; in TCRdb, only in-frame clones are kept and a portion is missing. The data hold 2 million to 3 million clones, with approximately 93% observed a single time. V usage is TRBV19 and J usage is TRBJ1-5; tentatively, D is TRBD1 (6 bases). The source is a man younger than 30 in good health. Some clones in this sample may be carry-over from other donors' samples. Sequencing was done on a sample of naive CD4+ T cells from PBMCs. Described subset: CD45RA+ positively selected. The CDR3 loop reads CASSMVGGRGQPQHF. In nucleotides, the CDR3 is TGTGCCAGTAGTATGGTCGGGGGGCGCGGGCAGCCCCAGCATTTT.